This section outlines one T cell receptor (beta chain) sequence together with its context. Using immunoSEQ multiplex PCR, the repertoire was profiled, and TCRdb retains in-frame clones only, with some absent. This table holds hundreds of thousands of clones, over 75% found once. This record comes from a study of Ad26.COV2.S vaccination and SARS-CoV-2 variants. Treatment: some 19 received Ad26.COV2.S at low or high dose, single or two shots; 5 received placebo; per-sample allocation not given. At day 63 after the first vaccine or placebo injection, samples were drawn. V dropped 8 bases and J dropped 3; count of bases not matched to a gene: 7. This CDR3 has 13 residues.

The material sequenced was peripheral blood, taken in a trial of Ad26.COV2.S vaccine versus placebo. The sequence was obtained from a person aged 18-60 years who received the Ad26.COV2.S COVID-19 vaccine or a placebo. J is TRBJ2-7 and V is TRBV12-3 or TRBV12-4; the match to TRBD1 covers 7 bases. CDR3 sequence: CASATGMVYEQYF. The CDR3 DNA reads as TGTGCCAGCGCGACAGGGATGGTCTACGAGCAGTACTTC.